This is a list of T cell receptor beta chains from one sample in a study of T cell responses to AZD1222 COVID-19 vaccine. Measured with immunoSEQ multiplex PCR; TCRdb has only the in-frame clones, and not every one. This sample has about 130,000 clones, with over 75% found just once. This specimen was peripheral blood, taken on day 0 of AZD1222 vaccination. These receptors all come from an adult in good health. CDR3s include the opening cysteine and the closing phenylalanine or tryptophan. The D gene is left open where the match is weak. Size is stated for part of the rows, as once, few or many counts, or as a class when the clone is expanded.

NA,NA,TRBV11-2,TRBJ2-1,CASRTVASYNEQFF,TGTGCCAGCAGGACGGTAGCCTCCTACAATGAGCAGTTCTTC
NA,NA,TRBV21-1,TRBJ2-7,CASSQNIPPSSYEQYF,TGTGCCAGCAGCCAAAATATACCCCCGAGCTCCTACGAGCAGTACTTC
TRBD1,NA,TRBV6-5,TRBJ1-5,CASRTGALSNQPQHF,TGTGCCAGCAGAACAGGGGCACTTAGCAATCAGCCCCAGCATTTT
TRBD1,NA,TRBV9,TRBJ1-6,CASSAQNRGRSPLHF,TGTGCCAGCAGCGCCCAGAACAGGGGACGCTCACCCCTCCACTTT
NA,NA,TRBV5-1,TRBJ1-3,CASSLDPRFGSGNTIYF,TGCGCCAGCAGCTTGGACCCCAGATTTGGCTCTGGAAACACCATATATTTT
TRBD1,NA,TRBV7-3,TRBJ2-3,CASSTGQGRTDTQYF,TGTGCCAGCAGCACGGGACAGGGGCGGACAGATACGCAGTATTTT
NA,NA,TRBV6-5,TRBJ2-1,CASSYSGRDEQFF,TGTGCCAGCAGTTACTCAGGCCGGGATGAGCAGTTCTTC
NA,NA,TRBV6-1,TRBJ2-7,CASSDGYEQYF,TGTGCCAGCAGTGATGGGTACGAGCAGTACTTC
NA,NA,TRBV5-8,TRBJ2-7,CASSRVGEQYF,TGTGCCAGCAGCAGGGTTGGCGAGCAGTACTTC
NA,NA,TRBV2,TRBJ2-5,CARSVGEETQYF,TGTGCCAGATCTGTAGGGGAAGAGACCCAGTACTTC
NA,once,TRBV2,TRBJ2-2,CASTLVTATGELFF,TGTGCCAGCACCCTTGTGACTGCCACCGGGGAGCTGTTTTTT
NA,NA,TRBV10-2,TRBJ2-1,CASSESRGAFHEQFF,TGCGCCAGCAGTGAGTCGAGGGGGGCCTTTCACGAGCAGTTCTTC
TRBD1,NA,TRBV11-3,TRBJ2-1,CASSADRAPSNEQFF,TGTGCCAGCAGCGCAGACAGGGCGCCGTCCAATGAGCAGTTCTTC
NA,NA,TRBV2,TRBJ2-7,CASNVQGYLTVDEQYF,TGTGCCAGCAATGTCCAGGGCTACCTCACTGTGGACGAGCAGTACTTC
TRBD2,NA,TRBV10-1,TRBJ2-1,CASSEGGGAVNEQFF,TGCGCCAGCAGTGAAGGCGGGGGGGCCGTAAATGAGCAGTTCTTC
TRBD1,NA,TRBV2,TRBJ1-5,CASRRPGQAVNQPQHF,TGTGCCAGCAGACGTCCGGGACAGGCGGTTAATCAGCCCCAGCATTTT
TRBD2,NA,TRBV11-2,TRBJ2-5,CASSPTSGRETQYF,TGTGCCAGCAGTCCGACTAGCGGGAGGGAGACCCAGTACTTC
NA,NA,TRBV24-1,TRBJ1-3,CATSDLSDRLRNTIYF,TGTGCCACCAGTGATTTATCGGACAGACTAAGAAACACCATATATTTT
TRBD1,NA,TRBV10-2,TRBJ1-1,CASRDHRGSHGAFF,TGCGCCAGCAGGGACCACAGGGGAAGTCACGGAGCTTTCTTT
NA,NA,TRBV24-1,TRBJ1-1,CATADTNTEAFF,TGTGCCACTGCGGACACGAACACTGAAGCTTTCTTT
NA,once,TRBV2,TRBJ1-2,CASSEKGLTNYGYTF,TGTGCCAGCAGCGAGAAGGGACTAACTAACTATGGCTACACCTTC
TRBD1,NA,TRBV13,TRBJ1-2,CASRPDRGYGYTF,TGTGCCAGCAGACCAGACAGGGGTTATGGCTACACCTTC
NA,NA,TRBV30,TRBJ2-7,CAWSLGGEQYF,TGTGCCTGGAGCCTGGGGGGCGAGCAGTACTTC
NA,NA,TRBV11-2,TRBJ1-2,CASSSPQANYGYTF,TGTGCCAGCAGCTCACCTCAAGCTAACTATGGCTACACCTTC
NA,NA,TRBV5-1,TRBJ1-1,CASSSGTDQFAFF,TGCGCCAGCAGCTCTGGGACCGACCAGTTCGCTTTCTTT
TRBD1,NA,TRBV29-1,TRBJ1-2,CSVDTGQGKIYGYTF,TGCAGCGTTGATACCGGACAGGGGAAAATTTATGGCTACACCTTC
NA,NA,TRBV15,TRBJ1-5,CATSREGGHSNQPQHF,TGTGCCACCAGCAGAGAAGGGGGTCATAGCAATCAGCCCCAGCATTTT
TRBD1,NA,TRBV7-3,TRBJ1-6,CASSENRGRSPLHF,TGTGCCAGCAGCGAGAACAGGGGACGATCACCCCTCCACTTT